This T cell receptor beta chain was sequenced for a study of kidney transplant recipient with SARS-CoV-2 infection. This clonotype was seen ten or more times. TCRdb independently ran MiXCR on the reads; one entry per CDR3 protein. The sample has 200,000 to 300,000 distinct CDR3 sequences, 25% to 30% seen once; the top ten hold almost 7.5%. The receptor was isolated from a young adult male patient who had COVID-19 and was a kidney transplant recipient. Some of the T cells may derive from the graft donor. Sequences were derived from a blood sample, sampled at baseline and between days 110 and 120 from a kidney transplant recipient.

The DNA for the CDR3 is TGTGCCAGCAGCCGACCTGGTCCCATTTCAGGCTTGACCGGGGAGCTGTTTTTT. It is translated as CASSRPGPISGLTGELFF. The chain links TRBV3-1 to TRBJ2-2; D unclear. This CDR3 region has 18 residues. The V end was cut by 4 bases, the J end by 5 bases, with 23 bases between. CDR1 and CDR2 from the germline V gene are LGHDT and YNNKEL (reference sequence).